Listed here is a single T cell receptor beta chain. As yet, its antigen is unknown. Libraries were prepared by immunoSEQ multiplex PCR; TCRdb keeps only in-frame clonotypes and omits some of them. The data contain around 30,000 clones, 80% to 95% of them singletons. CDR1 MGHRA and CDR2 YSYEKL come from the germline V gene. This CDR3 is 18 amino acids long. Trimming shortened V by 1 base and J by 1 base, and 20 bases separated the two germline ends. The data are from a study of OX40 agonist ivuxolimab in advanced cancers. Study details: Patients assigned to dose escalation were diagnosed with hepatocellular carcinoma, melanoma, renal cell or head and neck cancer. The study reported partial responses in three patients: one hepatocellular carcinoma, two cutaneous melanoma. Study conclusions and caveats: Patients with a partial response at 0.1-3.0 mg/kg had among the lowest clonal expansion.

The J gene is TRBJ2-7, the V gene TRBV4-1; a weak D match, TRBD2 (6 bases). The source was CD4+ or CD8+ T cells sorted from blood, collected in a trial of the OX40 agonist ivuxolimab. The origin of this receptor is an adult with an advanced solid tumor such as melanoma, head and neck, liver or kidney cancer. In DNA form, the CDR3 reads TGCGCCAGCAGCCAAGGGGGCCGACTAGGAGAGAGGTCCTACGAGCAGTACTTC. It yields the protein CASSQGGRLGERSYEQYF.